The 30 T cell receptor beta chains in this list originate from one sample, sequenced in a study of CD8 T cells in ankylosing spondylitis. TCRdb ran MiXCR on the 5' RACE reads and lists one entry per CDR3 protein. Of around 210,000 distinct CDR3 sequences listed, 7.5% to 9.5% were seen once; the top ten hold around 4.4%. The sequenced material came from blood, either unsorted or a sorted T cell fraction (not recorded which). These receptors were collected from a female donor with ankylosing spondylitis or in good health (not recorded which).

This clonotype was observed many times. This chain joins TRBV6-1 and TRBJ2-2, with 8 positions matching TRBD2. Germline V gene data show CDR1 as MNHNS and CDR2 as SASEGT. V lost 6 bases, J lost 5 bases, and 14 bases stayed unmatched. This CDR3 is built from 17 residues. The CDR3 sequence: CASSPREAGVGTGELFF. DNA of the CDR3: TGTGCCAGCAGCCCTAGGGAAGCGGGAGTAGGAACCGGGGAGCTGTTTTTT.

In its sample, this clonotype was seen many times. The V and J genes are TRBV7-2 and TRBJ1-1; D not resolved. Germline lookup yields CDR1 SGHTA and CDR2 FQGNSA. Trimming removed 1 base at V and 6 bases at J, with 12 bases between. This CDR3 contains 14 residues. The CDR3 DNA is TGTGCCAGCAGCTTAGGCCCGTCTGGGGCTGAAGCTTTCTTT. It encodes CASSLGPSGAEAFF.

This clonotype was recorded at least ten times. The genes are TRBV6-2 or TRBV6-3 and TRBJ1-6, with 7 bases identical to TRBD1. V shed 6 bases, J shed 8 bases, and the junction held 10 bases outside the gene matches. Per germline, CDR1 MNHEY and CDR2 SVGEGT. The CDR3 spans 15 residues. The CDR3 DNA sequence: TGTGCCAGCAGACCGCGACAGGGTTGGGATTCACCCCTCCACTTT. Translating it yields CASRPRQGWDSPLHF.

This clonotype has a count of ten or more. The J gene is TRBJ2-3, the V gene TRBV7-6; 13 bases map to TRBD2. Germline values: CDR1 SGHVS, CDR2 FNYEAQ. Unmatched junction bases numbered 5, after V lost 5 bases and J lost 6 bases. The CDR3 is made up of 15 amino acids. CDR3 DNA: TGTGCCAGCAGCCCAACTAGCGGGAGGGCTGATACGCAGTATTTT. As protein: CASSPTSGRADTQYF.

This clonotype was seen many times. This sequence joins TRBV4-3 and TRBJ2-7, with TRBD2 as a possible D gene (6 bases). The V end was cut by 6 bases, the J end by 0 bases, with 15 bases between. Germline CDR1 is LGHNA and CDR2 is YSLEER. This CDR3 has 15 residues. The CDR3 region has the DNA TGCGCCAGCAGTAGAGCTGGGGGACTCTCCTACGAGCAGTACTTC. This translates into CASSRAGGLSYEQYF.

Ten or more counts support this clonotype. V is TRBV3-1 and J is TRBJ1-2; D not certain. The V end was cut by 0 bases, the J end by 1 base, with 6 bases between. The CDR3 contains 14 residues. CDR1 and CDR2 (germline): LGHDT, YNNKEL (reference sequence). For the CDR3, the DNA is TGTGCCAGCAGCCAAGATGCGCTTAACTATGGCTACACCTTC. It codes for CASSQDALNYGYTF.

This clonotype came up many times. The chain recombines TRBV5-6 with TRBJ1-1; D might be TRBD1 (5 bases). Between the trimmed V and J ends, which lost 7 bases and 0 bases, there was a span of 13 bases. The CDR3 runs to 14 residues. The germline V gene encodes CDR1 SGHDT and CDR2 YYEEEE. CDR3 sequence reads: CASSEGALNTEAFF. DNA for the CDR3: TGTGCCAGCTCCGAAGGGGCCTTGAACACTGAAGCTTTCTTT.

This clonotype has ten or more counts. The chain links TRBV12-3 or TRBV12-4 to TRBJ1-6; D unresolved. The ends were cut back, 6 bases at V and 7 bases at J, with 13 bases in the middle. CDR3 length equals 14 residues. The CDR3, as DNA: TGTGCCAGCAGCCTACGGGCCCCGAATTCACCCCTCCACTTT. Encoded protein: CASSLRAPNSPLHF.

A remark on this clonotype: Since a much larger clone is just one base distant, this may be a read error. The chain couples TRBV20-1 to TRBJ1-6; tentative D call: TRBD1 (6 bases). The CDR3 extends over 17 amino acids. The V end was cut by 1 base, the J end by 1 base, with 14 bases between. Germline-derived CDR1 and CDR2 are DFQATT and SNEGSKA (reference sequence). CDR3 amino acids: CSARGGAGESYNSPLHF. The CDR3 DNA is TGCAGTGCTAGAGGGGGGGCAGGGGAGTCCTATAATTCACCCCTCCACTTT.

This clonotype has at least ten counts. The chain recombines TRBV7-2 with TRBJ1-1, with D uncertain. The CDR3 spans 11 residues. The V end was cut by 5 bases, the J end by 11 bases, with 12 bases between. CDR1 is SGHTA and CDR2 is FQGNSA in the germline V gene. This CDR3 is CASSTATRAFF. The CDR3 DNA reads as TGTGCCAGCAGCACCGCTACGAGGGCTTTCTTT.

Many counts were recorded for this clonotype. The genes are TRBV7-8 and TRBJ2-7; 14 nucleotides match TRBD2. The germline CDR1 and CDR2 sequences are SGHVS and FQNEAQ. With 0 bases clipped from V and 0 bases from J, the junction kept 7 bases outside the gene matches. The CDR3 runs 19 residues. In nucleotides, the CDR3 is TGTGCCAGCAGCTTAGCGGCGGGACTAGCGGGAGCCCGCTCCTACGAGCAGTACTTC. The encoded protein is CASSLAAGLAGARSYEQYF.

This clonotype was detected a few times. The rearrangement joins TRBV9 to TRBJ2-2; D tentatively reads TRBD1 or TRBD2 (7 bases each). The CDR3 spans 16 residues. The V and J ends lost 0 bases and 4 bases respectively, with 13 bases between them. The V gene's germline CDR1 is SGDLS and CDR2 YYNGEE. Here the CDR3 reads CASSVGGGQTTGELFF. The CDR3 region has the DNA TGTGCCAGCAGCGTAGGGGGGGGACAGACCACCGGGGAGCTGTTTTTT. The entire variable domain, with the rest obtained from reference TRBV9 and TRBJ2-2, is as follows: DSGVTQTPKHLITATGQRVTLRCSPRSGDLSVYWYQQSLDQGLQFLIQYYNGEERAKGNILERFSAQQFPDLHSELNLSSLELGDSALYFCASSVGGGQTTGELFFGEGSRLTVL.

This clonotype was detected many times. The rearrangement links TRBV7-8 to TRBJ1-2; D is unresolved. Germline lookup yields CDR1 SGHVS and CDR2 FQNEAQ. V lost 5 bases, J lost 5 bases, and 21 bases lay in between. This CDR3 has 16 amino acids. CDR3 residues: CASSGSRSGGEYGYTF. CDR3 nucleotides: TGTGCCAGCAGCGGATCCCGGTCCGGAGGAGAGTATGGCTACACCTTC. Combining the CDR3 with reference TRBV7-8 and TRBJ1-2 gives the whole variable domain GAGVSQSPRYKVAKRGQDVALRCDPISGHVSLFWYQQALGQGPEFLTYFQNEAQLDKSGLPSDRFFAERPEGSVSTLKIQRTQQEDSAVYLCASSGSRSGGEYGYTFGSGTRLTVV.

Ten or more counts support this clonotype. V gene TRBV11-2 combines with J gene TRBJ1-2; 8 positions agree with TRBD1. The CDR3 runs to 12 residues. With 5 bases clipped from V and 8 bases from J, the junction kept 4 bases outside the gene matches. Germline V gene sequence: CDR1 SGHAT, CDR2 FQNNGV. CDR3: CASSPRQGGYTF. The CDR3 bases are TGTGCCAGCAGCCCGCGACAGGGGGGCTACACCTTC. The full variable domain, in which reference TRBV11-2 and TRBJ1-2 provide the parts outside the CDR3, is EAGVAQSPRYKIIEKRQSVAFWCNPISGHATLYWYQQILGQGPKLLIQFQNNGVVDDSQLPKDRFSAERLKGVDSTLKIQPAKLEDSAVYLCASSPRQGGYTFGSGTRLTVV.

This clonotype was found many times. The rearrangement links TRBV6-5 to TRBJ2-2, with 12 positions matching TRBD1. In germline, CDR1 is MNHEY, CDR2 SVGAGI. J gave up 4 bases and V 4 bases, and 7 bases lay outside the gene matches. The CDR3 totals 17 residues. The CDR3 sequence is CASSSGQGALRTGELFF. CDR3 DNA: TGTGCCAGCAGTTCGGGACAGGGGGCTTTACGCACCGGGGAGCTGTTTTTT.

Many counts were recorded for this clonotype. The chain has TRBV12-5 and TRBJ2-2; TRBD2 is a possible D gene (5 bases). Germline CDR1 is LGHNT and CDR2 is FRNRAP. Trimming pared 6 bases from V and 2 bases from J, leaving 7 bases between. The CDR3 loop spans 13 amino acids. CDR3 in amino acids: CASGEGNTGELFF. For the CDR3, the DNA is TGTGCTAGTGGCGAGGGTAACACCGGGGAGCTGTTTTTT.

This clonotype was detected ten times or more. The chain combines TRBV3-1 with TRBJ2-3; D not resolved. Germline V gene lookup returns CDR1 LGHDT and CDR2 YNNKEL (reference sequence). This CDR3 has 14 residues. Deletions cut 0 bases from V and 6 bases from J, with 10 bases between. The CDR3 loop reads CASSQDRPRDTQYF. For the CDR3, the DNA is TGTGCCAGCAGCCAAGATCGACCGAGGGATACGCAGTATTTT.

At least ten counts were recorded for this clonotype. The gene calls are TRBV10-3 and TRBJ2-5; the D is unclear. From germline, CDR1 is ENHRY and CDR2 SYGVKD. The V end lost 3 bases, the J end lost 2 bases, and 7 bases lay between the germline ends. This CDR3 has 13 amino acids. The CDR3 loop reads CAISDDTQETQYF. The CDR3 coding sequence is TGTGCCATCAGTGACGACACGCAAGAGACCCAGTACTTC.

This clonotype has a count of ten or more. This chain joins TRBV5-1 and TRBJ2-2, with 8 bases that match TRBD2. The CDR3 has 15 amino acids. The J segment lost 6 bases and the V segment lost 0 bases, leaving 4 bases of the junction unmatched. Per the germline V gene, CDR1 is SGHRS and CDR2 is YFSETQ. The CDR3 nucleotides are TGCGCCAGCAGCTTGGGGACTAGCCGGTCCGGGGAGCTGTTTTTT. Translated: CASSLGTSRSGELFF.

This clonotype has a count of ten or more. CDR3 region: CASSLATRGELFF. CDR3 sequence (DNA): TGTGCCAGCAGCTTAGCGACACGGGGAGAACTGTTTTTT. The chain has TRBV7-9 and TRBJ1-4; D uncertain. Looked up from germline, CDR1 is SEHNR and CDR2 is FQNEAQ (reference sequence). The CDR3 has 13 amino acids. V shed 0 bases and J shed 12 bases, with 11 bases lying between them.

This clonotype appeared a few times. The V call is TRBV12-3 or TRBV12-4, the J call TRBJ2-1, with D possibly matching TRBD2 (5 bases). With 0 bases removed from V and 8 bases from J, the gap between germline ends came to 8 bases. The CDR3 consists of 13 residues. CDR3 region: CASSLAARDEQFF. CDR3 nucleotides: TGTGCCAGCAGTTTAGCAGCGAGGGATGAGCAGTTCTTC.

In regard to this clonotype: Given a much more abundant clone one base away, this may be a read error. This chain links TRBV6-5 with TRBJ1-5, with D possibly matching TRBD1 (6 bases). Per germline, CDR1 MNHEY and CDR2 SVGAGI. The CDR3 is 18 amino acids. V was pared by 4 bases and J by 0 bases, with 19 bases between. The CDR3 is CASSFPGTRVGSNQPQHF. CDR3 bases: TGTGCCAGCAGTTTCCCCGGGACAAGGGTCGGTAGCAATCAGCCCCAGCATTTT.

This clonotype was detected a few times. This sequence joins TRBV21-1 and TRBJ2-7. TRBV21-1 is noted as a pseudogene. This CDR3 is built from 14 residues. The CDR3: CASSKGPISYEQYF. In DNA, the CDR3 is TGTGCCAGCAGCAAAGGGCCCATCTCCTACGAGCAGTACTTC.

This clonotype appeared a few times. Since a much larger clone is just one base distant, this may be a read error. The V and J genes are TRBV6-1 and TRBJ2-2; TRBD2 aligns across 9 bases. CDR1 is MNHNS and CDR2 is SASEGT in the germline V gene. The CDR3 is 14 amino acids. In nucleotides, the CDR3 is TGTGTCAGCGGGATAGCGGGAGAGACCGGGGAGCTGTTTTTT. Protein: CVSGIAGETGELFF.

This clonotype was picked up many times. CDR3 in DNA: TGTGCCAGCAGCCCGCTGGTTAGCGGGTTTACCTACAATGAGCAGTTCTTC. This sequence encodes CASSPLVSGFTYNEQFF. The chain couples TRBV5-6 to TRBJ2-1; 7 bases align to TRBD2. V trimming: 4 bases; J trimming: 2 bases; junction bases outside the gene matches: 12. The CDR3 totals 17 residues. Germline CDR1 is SGHDT and CDR2 is YYEEEE.

This clonotype was observed many times. The rearrangement links TRBV20-1 to TRBJ2-7, with a weak D call TRBD2 (5 bases). Germline CDR1 and CDR2: DFQATT and SNEGSKA (reference sequence). CDR3 length: 14 residues. The V gene lost 6 bases and the J gene lost 4 bases, with 19 bases spanning the gap. CDR3 region: CSAQVAGGLYEQYF. CDR3 sequence (DNA): TGCAGTGCCCAAGTGGCGGGTGGCCTTTACGAGCAGTACTTC.

This clonotype occurred many times. This sequence joins TRBV20-1 and TRBJ2-1, with a possible D match to TRBD1 (6 bases). Between the trimmed V and J ends, which lost 1 base and 4 bases, there was a span of 14 bases. Germline CDR1 is DFQATT and CDR2 is SNEGSKA (reference sequence). The length of the CDR3 is 15 residues. CDR3 residues: CSARGDKLWYNEQFF. Here the CDR3 DNA reads TGCAGTGCTAGAGGGGACAAGCTTTGGTACAATGAGCAGTTCTTC.

This clonotype came up many times. The V call is TRBV15, the J call TRBJ2-3; 9 nucleotides match TRBD1. CDR3 size: 14 residues. Germline assignment: CDR1 LNHNV and CDR2 YYDKDF (reference sequence). After removal of 4 bases from V and 6 bases from J, the junction contained 5 bases not matched to a gene. As DNA, the CDR3 is TGTGCCACCAGCATCCGGGACAGGGCTGATACGCAGTATTTT. This sequence encodes CATSIRDRADTQYF.

This clonotype was seen many times. J is TRBJ2-1 and V is TRBV6-5, with 12 bases matching TRBD2. J lost 9 bases, V lost 0 bases, and 3 bases had no gene match. This CDR3 is built from 15 residues. Germline V gene sequence: CDR1 MNHEY, CDR2 SVGAGI. CDR3 bases: TGTGCCAGCAGTTACTCCCGGACTAGCGGGGCTGAGCAGTTCTTC. Amino acids: CASSYSRTSGAEQFF.

This clonotype was seen repeatedly, ten times or more. The chain is built from TRBV6-1 and TRBJ2-3; possible D gene TRBD2, 6 bases. Germline CDR1 and CDR2: MNHNS and SASEGT. The CDR3 has 13 residues. Trimming cost V 8 bases and J 6 bases, with 15 bases left between them. The CDR3, as DNA: TGTGCCAGCGCTTCCCCCGGGGGTGATACGCAGTATTTT. The encoded protein is CASASPGGDTQYF.